This is a list of T cell receptor beta chains from one sample in a study of cytomegalovirus exposure and HLA in healthy donors. Repertoires were generated with immunoSEQ multiplex PCR, while TCRdb's copy carries only in-frame clones and drops some. The sample comprises 150,000 to 200,000 clones, about 85% of which are singletons, and more than 2% rests with the top ten. Sequencing input: PBMCs. All receptors come from a man between 18 and 35 years old in good health and CMV-seropositive. The CDR3 runs from the conserved cysteine through the conserved F or W. The D gene is left open where the match is weak. Not all rows give a size; the values are once, few, many and, for expanded clones, a class.

DNA | CDR3 | D | V | size | J
TGTGCCAGCAGTGAACCCCAGCCAAACACAGATGTCACAGATACGCAGTATTTT | CASSEPQPNTDVTDTQYF | NA | TRBV25-1 | NA | TRBJ2-3
TGTGCCAGCAGCGTAGCTACTAGGGGGAATGAGCAGTTCTTC | CASSVATRGNEQFF | NA | TRBV9 | NA | TRBJ2-1
TGTGCCACCAGCAGAGATCAGTTTGCAGATACGCAGTATTTT | CATSRDQFADTQYF | NA | TRBV15 | NA | TRBJ2-3
TGTGCCAGCAGCTTATCACGGTTGAACACTGAAGCTTTCTTT | CASSLSRLNTEAFF | NA | TRBV7-9 | NA | TRBJ1-1
TGTGCCAGCAGTTACTCTGACAGGGGGCACGAGCAGTACTTC | CASSYSDRGHEQYF | TRBD1 | TRBV6-5 | NA | TRBJ2-7
TGTGCCAGTAGTGTGACAGGGGCGAACACTGAAGCTTTCTTT | CASSVTGANTEAFF | TRBD1 | TRBV19 | NA | TRBJ1-1
TGCAGCGTTGGGTACCTGACCGACAGGGATACTAACTATGGCTACACCTTC | CSVGYLTDRDTNYGYTF | TRBD1 | TRBV29-1 | NA | TRBJ1-2
TGCGCCAGCAGCTCTCTAACAGGGTGGACTGAAGCTTTCTTT | CASSSLTGWTEAFF | NA | TRBV5-1 | once | TRBJ1-1
TGTGCCAGCAGAGGACGAGGAGGAGAGACCCAGTACTTC | CASRGRGGETQYF | NA | TRBV21-1 | NA | TRBJ2-5
TGTGCCAGCAGCGTAGCTACGAGCGGGGTTGAGCAGTTCTTC | CASSVATSGVEQFF | TRBD2 | TRBV9 | NA | TRBJ2-1
TGTGCTAGTGGTTTGGGGACTGGGAGTGATACGCAGTATTTT | CASGLGTGSDTQYF | NA | TRBV12-5 | few | TRBJ2-3
TGTGCCAGCAGCCCAACGGGACAGACTAATGAAAAACTGTTTTTT | CASSPTGQTNEKLFF | TRBD1 | TRBV7-2 | NA | TRBJ1-4